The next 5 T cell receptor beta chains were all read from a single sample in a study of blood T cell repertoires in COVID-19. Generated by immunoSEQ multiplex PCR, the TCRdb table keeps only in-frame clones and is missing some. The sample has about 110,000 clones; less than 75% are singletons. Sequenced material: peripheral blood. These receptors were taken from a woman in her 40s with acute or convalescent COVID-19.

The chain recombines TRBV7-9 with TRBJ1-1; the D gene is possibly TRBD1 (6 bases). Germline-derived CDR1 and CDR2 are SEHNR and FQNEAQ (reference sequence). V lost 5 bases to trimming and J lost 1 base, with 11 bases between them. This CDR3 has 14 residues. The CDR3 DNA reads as TGTGCCAGCAGCGGACACAGGGAGAACACTGAAGCTTTCTTT. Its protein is CASSGHRENTEAFF.

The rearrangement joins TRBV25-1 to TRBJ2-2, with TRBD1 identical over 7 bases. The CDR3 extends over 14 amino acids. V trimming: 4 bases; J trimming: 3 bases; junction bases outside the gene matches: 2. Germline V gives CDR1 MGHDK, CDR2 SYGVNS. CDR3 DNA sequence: TGTGCCAGCAGTGTGGACAGGTACACCGGGGAGCTGTTTTTT. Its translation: CASSVDRYTGELFF.

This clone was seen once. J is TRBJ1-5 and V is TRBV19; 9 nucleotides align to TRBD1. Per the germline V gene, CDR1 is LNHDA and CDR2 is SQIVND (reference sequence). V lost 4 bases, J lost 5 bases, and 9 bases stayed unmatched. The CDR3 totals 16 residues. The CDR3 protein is CASSTQQGASHQPQHF. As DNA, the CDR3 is TGTGCCAGTAGTACACAACAGGGGGCGAGTCATCAGCCCCAGCATTTT.

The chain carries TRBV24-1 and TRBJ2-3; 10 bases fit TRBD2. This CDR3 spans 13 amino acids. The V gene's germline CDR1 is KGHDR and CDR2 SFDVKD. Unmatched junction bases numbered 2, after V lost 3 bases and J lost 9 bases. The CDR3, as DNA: TGTGCCACCAGTGATACGGGACTAGCGACGCAGTATTTT. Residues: CATSDTGLATQYF.

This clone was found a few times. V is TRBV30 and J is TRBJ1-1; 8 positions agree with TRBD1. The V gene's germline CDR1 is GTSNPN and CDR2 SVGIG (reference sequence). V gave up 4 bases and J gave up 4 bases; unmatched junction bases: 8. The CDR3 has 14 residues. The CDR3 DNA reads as TGTGCCTGGAATAGGAACAGGGGGGCCACTGAAGCTTTCTTT. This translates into CAWNRNRGATEAFF.